A selection of T cell receptor beta chains follows, all from one sample in a study of blood T cell repertoires in COVID-19. Produced via immunoSEQ multiplex PCR; TCRdb's table is partial and in-frame only. The data contain about 150,000 clones, 70% to 85% of them singletons. Input material: peripheral blood. The receptor source for this set is a man in his 60s who had recovered from COVID-19. Both conserved end residues are part of each CDR3. Each record gives: D gene, V gene, clone size, J gene, CDR3 length, CDR3 protein, CDR3 DNA. A D gene is named only where the DNA matches it firmly. Only part of the rows carry a size: once, few, many, or a class if the clone is expanded.

>.|TRBV19|.|TRBJ2-7|16
CASKGGVAESSYEQYF
TGTGCCAGTAAAGGCGGGGTAGCGGAAAGCTCCTACGAGCAGTACTTC
>.|TRBV20-1|.|TRBJ2-7|11
CSASAGREQYF
TGCAGTGCTAGTGCGGGGAGAGAGCAGTACTTC
>.|TRBV9|.|TRBJ1-4|13
CASSVGQGKKLFF
TGTGCCAGCAGCGTAGGCCAGGGGAAAAAACTGTTTTTT
>.|TRBV19|.|TRBJ1-2|12
CASWGLNYGYTF
TGTGCCAGCTGGGGACTGAACTATGGCTACACCTTC
>.|TRBV12-3/TRBV12-4|.|TRBJ2-3|13
CASSLDGRYTQYF
TGTGCCAGCAGTTTAGATGGGAGGTATACGCAGTATTTT
>.|TRBV27|.|TRBJ2-6|13
CASSPSGANVLTF
TGTGCCAGCAGTCCCTCCGGGGCCAACGTCCTGACTTTC
>.|TRBV29-1|few|TRBJ1-1|16
CSVIGLRGLGLAEAFF
TGCAGCGTTATAGGTCTTCGGGGACTGGGGCTTGCTGAAGCTTTCTTT
>.|TRBV5-1|.|TRBJ1-5|14
CASSPTGNNQPQHF
TGCGCCAGCAGCCCTACAGGAAACAATCAGCCCCAGCATTTT
>TRBD2|TRBV6-4|few|TRBJ2-3|15
CASSDSTSGGSRMYF
TGTGCCAGCAGTGACTCGACTAGCGGGGGCTCCCGGATGTATTTT
>.|TRBV7-9|.|TRBJ1-4|13
CASSPGTNEKLFF
TGTGCCAGCAGCCCCGGGACAAATGAAAAACTGTTTTTT
>.|TRBV5-1|few|TRBJ1-1|14
CASSLAAGGTEAFF
TGCGCCAGCAGCTTGGCCGCGGGGGGCACTGAAGCTTTCTTT
>.|TRBV12-3/TRBV12-4|.|TRBJ1-2|11
CASGQNYGYTF
TGTGCCAGCGGGCAGAACTATGGCTACACCTTC
>.|TRBV10-3|.|TRBJ1-3|16
CAISDPSPSSGNTIYF
TGTGCCATCAGTGACCCCTCCCCTAGCTCTGGAAACACCATATATTTT
>.|TRBV6-2/TRBV6-3|.|TRBJ2-3|14
CASSMTPPASAQYF
TGTGCCAGCAGCATGACACCCCCGGCATCCGCGCAGTATTTT
>TRBD1|TRBV3-1/TRBV3-2|.|TRBJ2-7|15
CASSQRTGGKYEQYF
TGTGCCAGCAGCCAACGGACAGGGGGCAAGTACGAGCAGTACTTC
>TRBD1|TRBV25-1|.|TRBJ1-5|13
CASSRQGNQPQHF
TGTGCCAGCAGTCGACAGGGGAACCAGCCCCAGCATTTT
>TRBD1|TRBV18|.|TRBJ2-2|15
CASSSGTVNTGELFF
TGTGCCAGCTCATCCGGGACAGTGAACACCGGGGAGCTGTTTTTT
>.|TRBV2|once|TRBJ2-2|14
CASTEGTGGGELFF
TGTGCCAGCACCGAGGGAACCGGGGGCGGGGAGCTGTTTTTT
>TRBD2|TRBV18|.|TRBJ2-7|16
CASSPLTGGGSYEQYF
TGTGCCAGCTCACCACTAACGGGAGGGGGATCCTACGAGCAGTACTTC
>.|TRBV28|.|TRBJ1-5|15
CASSSPGGSNQPQHF
TGTGCCAGCAGTTCCCCCGGGGGGAGCAATCAGCCCCAGCATTTT
>TRBD1|TRBV19|.|TRBJ2-3|17
CASSMDVGQGLSDTQYF
TGTGCCAGTAGTATGGACGTCGGACAGGGGTTGTCAGATACGCAGTATTTT
>.|TRBV30|.|TRBJ2-1|15
CAWSAGASSYNEQFF
TGTGCCTGGAGTGCTGGCGCTAGCTCCTACAATGAGCAGTTCTTC
>TRBD2|TRBV7-6|.|TRBJ2-7|16
CASSLAPASGSYEQYF
TGTGCCAGCAGCTTAGCGCCGGCTAGCGGTTCCTACGAGCAGTACTTC
>TRBD2|TRBV5-1|.|TRBJ2-5|14
CASSTGTSVETQYF
TGCGCCAGCAGCACCGGGACTAGCGTAGAGACCCAGTACTTC